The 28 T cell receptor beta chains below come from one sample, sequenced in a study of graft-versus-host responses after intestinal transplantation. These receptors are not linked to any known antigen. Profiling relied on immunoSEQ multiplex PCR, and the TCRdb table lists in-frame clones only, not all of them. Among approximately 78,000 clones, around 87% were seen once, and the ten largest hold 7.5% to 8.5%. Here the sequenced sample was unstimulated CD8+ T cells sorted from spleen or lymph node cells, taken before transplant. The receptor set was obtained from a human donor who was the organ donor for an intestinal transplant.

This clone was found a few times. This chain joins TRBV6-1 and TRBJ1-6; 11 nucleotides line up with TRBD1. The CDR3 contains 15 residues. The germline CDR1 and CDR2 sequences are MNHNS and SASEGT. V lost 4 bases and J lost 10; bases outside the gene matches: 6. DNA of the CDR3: TGTGCCAGCAGTGGCTCCGGGACAGGGGGATCACCCCTCCACTTT. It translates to CASSGSGTGGSPLHF.

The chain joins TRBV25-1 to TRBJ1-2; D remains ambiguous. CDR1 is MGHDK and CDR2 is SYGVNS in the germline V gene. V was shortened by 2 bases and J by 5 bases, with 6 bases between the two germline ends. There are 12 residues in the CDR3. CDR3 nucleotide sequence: TGTGCCAGCAGTGAACAGTTATATGGCTACACCTTC. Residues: CASSEQLYGYTF.

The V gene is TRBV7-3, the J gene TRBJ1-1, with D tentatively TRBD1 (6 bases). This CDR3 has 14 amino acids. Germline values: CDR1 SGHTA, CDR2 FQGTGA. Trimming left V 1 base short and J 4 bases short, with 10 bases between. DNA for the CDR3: TGTGCCAGCAGCTTAAACCCACAGGGCACTGAAGCTTTCTTT. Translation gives CASSLNPQGTEAFF. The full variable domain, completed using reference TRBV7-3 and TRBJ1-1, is GAGVSQTPSNKVTEKGKYVELRCDPISGHTALYWYRQSLGQGPEFLIYFQGTGAADDSGLPNDRFFAVRPEGSVSTLKIQRTERGDSAVYLCASSLNPQGTEAFFGQGTRLTVV.

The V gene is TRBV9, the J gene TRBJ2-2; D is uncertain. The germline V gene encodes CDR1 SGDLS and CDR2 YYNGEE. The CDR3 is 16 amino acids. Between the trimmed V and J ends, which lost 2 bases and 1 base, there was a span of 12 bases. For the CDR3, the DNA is TGTGCCAGCAGCGTTTATACTTCGGGGAACACCGGGGAGCTGTTTTTT. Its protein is CASSVYTSGNTGELFF.

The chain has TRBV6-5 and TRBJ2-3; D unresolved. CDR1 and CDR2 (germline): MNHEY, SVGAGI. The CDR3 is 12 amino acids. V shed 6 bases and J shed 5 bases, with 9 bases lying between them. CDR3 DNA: TGTGCCAGCAGCCCCAACGGAGATACGCAGTATTTT. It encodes CASSPNGDTQYF.

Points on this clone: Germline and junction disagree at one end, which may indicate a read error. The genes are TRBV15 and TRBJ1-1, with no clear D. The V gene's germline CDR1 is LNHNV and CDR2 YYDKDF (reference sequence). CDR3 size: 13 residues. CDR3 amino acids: CATSSTGPRKAFF. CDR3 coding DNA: TGTGCCACGAGCAGCACCGGGCCCAGAAAAGCTTTCTTT.

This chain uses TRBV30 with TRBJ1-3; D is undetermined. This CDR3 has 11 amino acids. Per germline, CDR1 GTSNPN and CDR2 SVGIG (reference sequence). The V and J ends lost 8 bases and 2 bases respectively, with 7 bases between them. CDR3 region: CAAWPGNTIYF. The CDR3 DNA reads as TGTGCCGCATGGCCTGGAAACACCATATATTTT.

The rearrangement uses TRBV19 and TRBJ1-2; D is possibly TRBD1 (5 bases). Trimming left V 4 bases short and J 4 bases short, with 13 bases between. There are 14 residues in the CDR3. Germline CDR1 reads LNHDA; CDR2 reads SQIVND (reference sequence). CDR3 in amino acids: CASSTPGSGYGYTF. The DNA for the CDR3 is TGTGCCAGTAGTACACCAGGGTCAGGCTATGGCTACACCTTC.

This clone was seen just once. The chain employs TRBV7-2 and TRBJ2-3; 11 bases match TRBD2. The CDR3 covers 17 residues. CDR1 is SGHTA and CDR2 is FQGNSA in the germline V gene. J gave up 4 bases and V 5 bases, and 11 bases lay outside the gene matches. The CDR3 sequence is CASSPLAGGYFADTQYF. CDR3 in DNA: TGTGCCAGCAGCCCCCTAGCGGGGGGTTATTTTGCAGATACGCAGTATTTT.

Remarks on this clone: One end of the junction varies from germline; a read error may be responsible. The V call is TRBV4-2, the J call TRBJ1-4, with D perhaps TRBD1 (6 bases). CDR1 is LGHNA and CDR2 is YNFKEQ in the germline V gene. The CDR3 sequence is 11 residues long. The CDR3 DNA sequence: TGTGCCAGCAGCCAAGAACAGGGATTGATTTTT. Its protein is CASSQEQGLIF.

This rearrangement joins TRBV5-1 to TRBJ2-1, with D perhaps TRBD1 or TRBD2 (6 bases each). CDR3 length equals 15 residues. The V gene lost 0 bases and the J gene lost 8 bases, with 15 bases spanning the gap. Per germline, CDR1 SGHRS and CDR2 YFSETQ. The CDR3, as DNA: TGCGCCAGCAGCTTGGGGGGGGCCCGGGGCGATGAGCAGTTCTTC. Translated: CASSLGGARGDEQFF.

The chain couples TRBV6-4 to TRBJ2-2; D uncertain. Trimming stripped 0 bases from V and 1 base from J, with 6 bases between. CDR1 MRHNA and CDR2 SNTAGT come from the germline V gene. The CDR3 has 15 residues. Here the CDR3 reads CASSDSNKNTGELFF. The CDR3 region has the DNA TGTGCCAGCAGTGACTCGAACAAGAACACCGGGGAGCTGTTTTTT.

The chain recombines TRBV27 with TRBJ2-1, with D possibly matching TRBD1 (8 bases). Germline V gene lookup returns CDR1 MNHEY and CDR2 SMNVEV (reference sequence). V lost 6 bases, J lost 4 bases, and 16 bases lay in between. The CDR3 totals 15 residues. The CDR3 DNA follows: TGTGCCAGCAGCGAACAGGGGGGGGCATACAATGAGCAGTTCTTC. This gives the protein CASSEQGGAYNEQFF.

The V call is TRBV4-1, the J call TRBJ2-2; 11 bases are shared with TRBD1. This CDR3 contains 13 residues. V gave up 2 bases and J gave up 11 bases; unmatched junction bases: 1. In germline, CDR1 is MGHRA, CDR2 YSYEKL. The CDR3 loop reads CASSQRTGGELFF. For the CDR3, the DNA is TGCGCCAGCAGCCAACGGACAGGGGGCGAGCTGTTTTTT.

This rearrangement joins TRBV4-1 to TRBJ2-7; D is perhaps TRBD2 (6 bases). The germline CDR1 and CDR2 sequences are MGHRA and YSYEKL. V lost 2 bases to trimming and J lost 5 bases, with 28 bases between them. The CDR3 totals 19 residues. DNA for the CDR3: TGCGCCAGCAGCCAACCGACGGGACTCTTCCACCTGGGGACCGACGAGCAGTACTTC. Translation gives CASSQPTGLFHLGTDEQYF.

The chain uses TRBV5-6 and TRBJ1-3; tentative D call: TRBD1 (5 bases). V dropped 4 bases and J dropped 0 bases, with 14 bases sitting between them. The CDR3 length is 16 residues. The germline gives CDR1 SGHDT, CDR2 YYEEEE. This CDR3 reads CASSPYDSSSGNTIYF. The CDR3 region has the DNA TGTGCCAGCAGCCCTTACGACAGCAGCTCTGGAAACACCATATATTTT.

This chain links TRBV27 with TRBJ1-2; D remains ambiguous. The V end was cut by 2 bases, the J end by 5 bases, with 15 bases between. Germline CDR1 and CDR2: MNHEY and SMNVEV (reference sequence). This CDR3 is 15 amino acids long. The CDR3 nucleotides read TGTGCCAGCAGTTTAATGGGAGCGGGGTCGTATGGCTACACCTTC. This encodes CASSLMGAGSYGYTF.

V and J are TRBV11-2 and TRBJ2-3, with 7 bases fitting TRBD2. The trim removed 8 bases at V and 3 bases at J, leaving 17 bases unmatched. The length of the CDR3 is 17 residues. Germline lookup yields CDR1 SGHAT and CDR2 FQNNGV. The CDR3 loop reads CASPFSGGCRKTDTQYF. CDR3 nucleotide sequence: TGTGCCAGCCCGTTTTCGGGGGGATGTAGAAAAACAGATACGCAGTATTTT.

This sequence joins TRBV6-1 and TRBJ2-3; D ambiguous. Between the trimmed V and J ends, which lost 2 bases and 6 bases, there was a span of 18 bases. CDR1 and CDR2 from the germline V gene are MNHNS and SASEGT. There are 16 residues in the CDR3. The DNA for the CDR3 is TGTGCCAGCAGTGAATTCGCTTACTCCATGGGGGATACGCAGTATTTT. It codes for CASSEFAYSMGDTQYF.

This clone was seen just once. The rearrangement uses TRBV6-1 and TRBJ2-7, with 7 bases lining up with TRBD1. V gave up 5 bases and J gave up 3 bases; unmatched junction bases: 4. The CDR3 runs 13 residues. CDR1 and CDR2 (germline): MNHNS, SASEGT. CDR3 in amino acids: CASSPDRVYEQYF. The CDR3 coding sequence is TGTGCCAGCAGTCCCGACAGGGTCTACGAGCAGTACTTC.

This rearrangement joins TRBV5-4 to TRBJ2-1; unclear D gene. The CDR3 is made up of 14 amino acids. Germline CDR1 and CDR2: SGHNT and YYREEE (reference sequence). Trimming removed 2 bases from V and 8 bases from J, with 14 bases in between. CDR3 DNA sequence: TGTGCCAGCAGCTTCGGAAAGGGTTTCGATGAGCAGTTCTTC. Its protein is CASSFGKGFDEQFF.

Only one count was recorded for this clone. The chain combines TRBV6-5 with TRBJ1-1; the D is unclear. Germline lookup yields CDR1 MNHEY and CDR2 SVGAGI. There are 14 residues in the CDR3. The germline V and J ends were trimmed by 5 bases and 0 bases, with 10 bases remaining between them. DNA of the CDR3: TGTGCCAGCAGTGACACTGTATTGAACACTGAAGCTTTCTTT. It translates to CASSDTVLNTEAFF.

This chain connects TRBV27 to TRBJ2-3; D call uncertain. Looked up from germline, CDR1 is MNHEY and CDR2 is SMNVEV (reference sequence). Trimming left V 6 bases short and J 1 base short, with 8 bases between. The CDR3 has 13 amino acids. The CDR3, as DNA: TGTGCCAGCAGCCCCAAGGGCACAGATACGCAGTATTTT. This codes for CASSPKGTDTQYF.

The chain's CDR3 is CASSQGLQGADGYTF. CDR3 DNA: TGCGCCAGCAGCCAGGGTTTACAGGGGGCGGATGGCTACACCTTC. This rearrangement joins TRBV4-1 to TRBJ1-2; 9 nucleotides match TRBD1. The V gene end was trimmed by 3 bases and the J gene end by 6 bases; junction bases not matched to a gene: 8. CDR1 and CDR2 from the germline V gene are MGHRA and YSYEKL. The CDR3 totals 15 residues.

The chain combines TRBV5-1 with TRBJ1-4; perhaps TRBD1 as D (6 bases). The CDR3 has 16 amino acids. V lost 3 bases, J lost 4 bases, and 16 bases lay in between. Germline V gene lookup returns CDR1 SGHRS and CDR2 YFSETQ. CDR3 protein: CASSYSPGHNNEKLFF. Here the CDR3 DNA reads TGCGCCAGCAGCTATAGTCCGGGACACAATAATGAAAAACTGTTTTTT. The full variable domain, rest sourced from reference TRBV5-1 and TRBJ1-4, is KAGVTQTPRYLIKTRGQQVTLSCSPISGHRSVSWYQQTPGQGLQFLFEYFSETQRNKGNFPGRFSGRQFSNSRSEMNVSTLELGDSALYLCASSYSPGHNNEKLFFGSGTQLSVL.

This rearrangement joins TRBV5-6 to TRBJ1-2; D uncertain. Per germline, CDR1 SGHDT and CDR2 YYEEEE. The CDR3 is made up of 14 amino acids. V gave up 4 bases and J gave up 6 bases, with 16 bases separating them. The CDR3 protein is CASSREQSADGYTF. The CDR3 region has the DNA TGTGCCAGCAGCAGGGAACAGAGCGCGGATGGCTACACCTTC.

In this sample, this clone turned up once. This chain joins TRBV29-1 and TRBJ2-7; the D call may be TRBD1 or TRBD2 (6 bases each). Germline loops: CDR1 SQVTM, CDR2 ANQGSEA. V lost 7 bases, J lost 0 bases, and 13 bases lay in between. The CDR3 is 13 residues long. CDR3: CSAGGGSSYEQYF. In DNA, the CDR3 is TGCAGCGCCGGAGGGGGTAGCTCCTACGAGCAGTACTTC.

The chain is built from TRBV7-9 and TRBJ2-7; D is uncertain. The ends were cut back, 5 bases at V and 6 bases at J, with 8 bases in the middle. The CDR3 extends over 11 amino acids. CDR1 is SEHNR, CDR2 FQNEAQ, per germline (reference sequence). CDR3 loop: CASSVWSEQYF. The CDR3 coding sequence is TGTGCCAGCAGCGTTTGGAGCGAGCAGTACTTC.